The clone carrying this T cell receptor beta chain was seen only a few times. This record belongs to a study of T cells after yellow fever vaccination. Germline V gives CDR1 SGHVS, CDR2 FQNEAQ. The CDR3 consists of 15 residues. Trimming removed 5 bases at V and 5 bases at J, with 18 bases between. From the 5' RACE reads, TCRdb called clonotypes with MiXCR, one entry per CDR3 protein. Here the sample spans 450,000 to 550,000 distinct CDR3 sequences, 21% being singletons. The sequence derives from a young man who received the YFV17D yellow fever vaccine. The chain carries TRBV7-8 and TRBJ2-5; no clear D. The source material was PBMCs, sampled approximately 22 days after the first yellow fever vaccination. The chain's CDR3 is CASSTGLRRAETQYF. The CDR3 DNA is TGTGCCAGCAGCACGGGCCTACGGCGAGCTGAGACCCAGTACTTC.